This T cell receptor (beta chain) was retrieved from a study of PD-L1 blockade in urothelial cancer. Time point meaning: pretreatment peripheral blood. In each PCR, synthetic TCR analog templates were spiked in. Clones were read by immunoSEQ multiplex PCR, and TCRdb kept only the in-frame ones, dropping some. The table lists about 47,000 clones, more than 75% of them singletons, with roughly 1.8% in the top ten. The clonotype originates from a man in his fifties with urothelial cancer. Sequencing was performed on PBMCs, taken around atezolizumab (anti-PD-L1) treatment.

CDR3 nucleotides: TGTGCCAGCAGTGAAGCGTACAGGGAAAGGAACTATGGCTACACCTTC. Its protein is CASSEAYRERNYGYTF. V usage is TRBV6-1 and J usage is TRBJ1-2; tentatively, D is TRBD1 (6 bases). Trimming left V 0 bases short and J 2 bases short, with 13 bases between. Germline V gene data show CDR1 as MNHNS and CDR2 as SASEGT. The CDR3 is 16 amino acids.